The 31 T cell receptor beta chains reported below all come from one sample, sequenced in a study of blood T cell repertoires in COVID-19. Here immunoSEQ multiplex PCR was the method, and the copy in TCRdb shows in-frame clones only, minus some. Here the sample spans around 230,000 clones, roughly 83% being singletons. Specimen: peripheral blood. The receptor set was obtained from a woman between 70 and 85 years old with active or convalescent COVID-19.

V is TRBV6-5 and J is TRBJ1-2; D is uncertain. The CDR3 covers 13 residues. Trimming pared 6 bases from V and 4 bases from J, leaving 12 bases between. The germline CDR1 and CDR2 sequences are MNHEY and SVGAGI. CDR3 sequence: CASSPSRIYGYTF. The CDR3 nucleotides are TGTGCCAGCAGCCCCTCTCGTATCTATGGCTACACCTTC.

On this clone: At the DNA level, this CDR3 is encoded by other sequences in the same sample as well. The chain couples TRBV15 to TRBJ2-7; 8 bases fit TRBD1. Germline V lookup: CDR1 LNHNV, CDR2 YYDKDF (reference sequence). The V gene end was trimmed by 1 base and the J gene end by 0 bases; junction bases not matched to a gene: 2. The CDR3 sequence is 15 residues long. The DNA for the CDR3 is TGTGCCACCAGCAGAGGGGGGACAGGCTCCTACGAGCAGTACTTC. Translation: CATSRGGTGSYEQYF.

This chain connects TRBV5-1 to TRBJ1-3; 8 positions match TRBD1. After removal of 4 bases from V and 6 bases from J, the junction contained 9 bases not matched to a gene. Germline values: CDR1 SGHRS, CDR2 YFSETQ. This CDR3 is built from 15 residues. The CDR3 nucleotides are TGCGCCAGCAGCCCAGAGGGACAGGTAGAAAACACCATATATTTT. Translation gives CASSPEGQVENTIYF.

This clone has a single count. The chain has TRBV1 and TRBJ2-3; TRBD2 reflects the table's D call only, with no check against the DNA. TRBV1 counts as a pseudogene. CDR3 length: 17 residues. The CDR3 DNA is TGCACCAGCAGCCGCGAGAGGCCCCGGTTTGGCACAGATACGCAGTATTTT. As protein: CTSSRERPRFGTDTQYF.

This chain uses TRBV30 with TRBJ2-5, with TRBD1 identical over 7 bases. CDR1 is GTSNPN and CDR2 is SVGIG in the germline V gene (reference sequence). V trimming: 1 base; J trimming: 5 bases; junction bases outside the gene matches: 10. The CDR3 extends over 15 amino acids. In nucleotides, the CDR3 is TGTGCCTGGAGTGCAAACAGGGGTTGGGGGGAGACCCAGTACTTC. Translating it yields CAWSANRGWGETQYF.

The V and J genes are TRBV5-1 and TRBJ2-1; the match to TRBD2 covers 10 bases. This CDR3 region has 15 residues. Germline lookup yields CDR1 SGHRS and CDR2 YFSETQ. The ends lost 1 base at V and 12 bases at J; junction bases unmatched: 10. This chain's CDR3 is CASSLRSGGAARQFF. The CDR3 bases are TGCGCCAGCAGCTTGAGGAGCGGGGGGGCCGCGAGGCAGTTCTTC.

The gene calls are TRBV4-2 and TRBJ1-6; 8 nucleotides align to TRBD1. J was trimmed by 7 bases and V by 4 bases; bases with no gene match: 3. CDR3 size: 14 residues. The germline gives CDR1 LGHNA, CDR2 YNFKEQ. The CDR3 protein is CASSRGQGNSPLHF. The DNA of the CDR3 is TGTGCCAGCAGCCGAGGACAGGGAAATTCACCCCTCCACTTT.

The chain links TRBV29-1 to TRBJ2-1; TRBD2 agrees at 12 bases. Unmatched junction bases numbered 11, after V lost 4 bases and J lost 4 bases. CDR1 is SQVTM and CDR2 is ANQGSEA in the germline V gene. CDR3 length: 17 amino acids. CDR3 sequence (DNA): TGCAGCGTTGTCCGCCTAGCGGGAGGGCCGGGGTACAATGAGCAGTTCTTC. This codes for CSVVRLAGGPGYNEQFF.

The DNA for the CDR3 is TGTGCCAGCAGTTTGGGTGGGGGGACTGAAGCTTTCTTT. Residues: CASSLGGGTEAFF. This sequence joins TRBV6-5 and TRBJ1-1, with D possibly matching TRBD1 (5 bases). The germline V gene has CDR1 MNHEY and CDR2 SVGAGI. Trimming cost V 4 bases and J 5 bases, with 11 bases left between them. The CDR3 has 13 residues.

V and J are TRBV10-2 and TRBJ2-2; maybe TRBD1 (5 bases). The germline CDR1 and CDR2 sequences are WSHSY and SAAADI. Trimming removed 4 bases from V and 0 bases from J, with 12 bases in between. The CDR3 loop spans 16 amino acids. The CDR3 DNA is TGCGCCAGCAGTGGTGGGGCTCGCTCGAACACCGGGGAGCTGTTTTTT. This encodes CASSGGARSNTGELFF.

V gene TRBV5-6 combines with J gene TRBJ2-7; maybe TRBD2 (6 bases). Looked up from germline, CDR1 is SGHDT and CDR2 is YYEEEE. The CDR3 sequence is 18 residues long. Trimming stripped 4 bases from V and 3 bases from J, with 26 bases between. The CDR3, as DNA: TGTGCCAGCAGCACGACGACCCGAGCCCGACTAGGGCTCTACGAGCAGTACTTC. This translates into CASSTTTRARLGLYEQYF. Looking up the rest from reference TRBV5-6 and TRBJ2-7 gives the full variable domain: DAGVTQSPTHLIKTRGQQVTLRCSPKSGHDTVSWYQQALGQGPQFIFQYYEEEERQRGNFPDRFSGHQFPNYSSELNVNALLLGDSALYLCASSTTTRARLGLYEQYFGPGTRLTVT.

DNA for the CDR3: TGTGCCAGCTCGTCGATCCCGGGACAGGGAACCGGGGAGCTGTTTTTT. As protein: CASSSIPGQGTGELFF. The rearrangement uses TRBV18 and TRBJ2-2, with TRBD1 identical over 9 bases. The V segment lost 6 bases and the J segment 5 bases; nucleotides outside the gene matches: 10. Germline-derived CDR1 and CDR2 are KGHSH and LQKENI. CDR3 size: 16 residues.

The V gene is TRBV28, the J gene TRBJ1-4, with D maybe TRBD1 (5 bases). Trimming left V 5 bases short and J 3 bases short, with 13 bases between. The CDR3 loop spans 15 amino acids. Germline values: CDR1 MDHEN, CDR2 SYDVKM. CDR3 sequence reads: CASSPGGASNEKLFF. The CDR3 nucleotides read TGTGCCAGCAGTCCCGGAGGGGCGTCTAATGAAAAACTGTTTTTT.

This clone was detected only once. The DNA of the CDR3 is TGCGCCAGCAGCTTGACTGGGCAGTTTAACACTGAAGCTTTCTTT. It yields the protein CASSLTGQFNTEAFF. The chain couples TRBV5-1 to TRBJ1-1; D ambiguous. V shed 1 base and J shed 2 bases, with 12 bases lying between them. Looked up from germline, CDR1 is SGHRS and CDR2 is YFSETQ. CDR3 length equals 15 residues. Full variable domain (missing parts from reference TRBV5-1 and TRBJ1-1): KAGVTQTPRYLIKTRGQQVTLSCSPISGHRSVSWYQQTPGQGLQFLFEYFSETQRNKGNFPGRFSGRQFSNSRSEMNVSTLELGDSALYLCASSLTGQFNTEAFFGQGTRLTVV.

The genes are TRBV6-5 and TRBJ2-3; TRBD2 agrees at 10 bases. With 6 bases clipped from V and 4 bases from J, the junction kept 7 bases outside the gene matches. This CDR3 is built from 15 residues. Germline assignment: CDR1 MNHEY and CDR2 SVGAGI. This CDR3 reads CASRSSGGRADTQYF. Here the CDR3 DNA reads TGTGCCAGCAGATCTAGCGGGGGCCGCGCAGATACGCAGTATTTT.

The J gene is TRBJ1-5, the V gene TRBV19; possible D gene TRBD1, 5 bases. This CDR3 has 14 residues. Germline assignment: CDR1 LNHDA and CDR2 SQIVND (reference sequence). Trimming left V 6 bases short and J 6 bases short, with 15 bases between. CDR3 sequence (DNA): TGTGCCAGTAGCAATACGGGGGGGAGTCAGCCCCAGCATTTT. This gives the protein CASSNTGGSQPQHF.

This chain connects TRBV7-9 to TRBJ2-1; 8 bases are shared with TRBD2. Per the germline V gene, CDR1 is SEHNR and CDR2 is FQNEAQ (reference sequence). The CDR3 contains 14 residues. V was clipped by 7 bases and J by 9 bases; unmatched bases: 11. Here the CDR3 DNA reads TGTGCCAGCATTAAGCGGGGGACCTTGGGTGAGCAGTTCTTC. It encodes CASIKRGTLGEQFF. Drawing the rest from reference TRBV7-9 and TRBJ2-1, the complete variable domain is DTGVSQNPRHKITKRGQNVTFRCDPISEHNRLYWYRQTLGQGPEFLTYFQNEAQLEKSRLLSDRFSAERPKGSFSTLEIQRTEQGDSAMYLCASIKRGTLGEQFFGPGTRLTVL.

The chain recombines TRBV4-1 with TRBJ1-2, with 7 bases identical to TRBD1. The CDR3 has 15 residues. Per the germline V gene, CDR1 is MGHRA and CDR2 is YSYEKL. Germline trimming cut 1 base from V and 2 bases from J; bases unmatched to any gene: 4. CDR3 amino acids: CASSQGQGVNYGYTF. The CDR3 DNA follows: TGCGCCAGCAGCCAAGGACAGGGAGTCAACTATGGCTACACCTTC.

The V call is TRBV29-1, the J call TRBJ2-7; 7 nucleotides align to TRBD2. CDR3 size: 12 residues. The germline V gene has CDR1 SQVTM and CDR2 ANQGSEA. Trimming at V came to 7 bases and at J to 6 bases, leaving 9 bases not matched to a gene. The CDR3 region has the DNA TGCAGCGGGGGGGAGGGCCCTCGCGAGCAGTACTTC. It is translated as CSGGEGPREQYF.

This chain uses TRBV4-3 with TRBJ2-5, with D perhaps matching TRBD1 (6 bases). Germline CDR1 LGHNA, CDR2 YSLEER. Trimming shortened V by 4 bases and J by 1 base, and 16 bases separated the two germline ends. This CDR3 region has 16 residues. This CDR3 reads CASSLAGDGRQETQYF. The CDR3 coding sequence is TGCGCCAGCAGCCTAGCAGGGGACGGACGCCAAGAGACCCAGTACTTC.

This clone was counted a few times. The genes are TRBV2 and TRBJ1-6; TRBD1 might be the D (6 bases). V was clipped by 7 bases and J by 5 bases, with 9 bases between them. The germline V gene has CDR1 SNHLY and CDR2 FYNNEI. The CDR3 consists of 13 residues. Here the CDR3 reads CASNRENNSPLHF. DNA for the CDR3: TGTGCCAGCAACAGGGAGAATAATTCACCCCTCCACTTT.

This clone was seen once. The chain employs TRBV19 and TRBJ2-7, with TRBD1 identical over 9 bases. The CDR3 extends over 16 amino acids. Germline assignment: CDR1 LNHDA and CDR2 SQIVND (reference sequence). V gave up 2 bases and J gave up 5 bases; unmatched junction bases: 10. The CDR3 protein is CASSIPAGTGPHEQYF. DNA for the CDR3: TGTGCCAGTAGTATACCCGCGGGGACAGGGCCCCACGAGCAGTACTTC.

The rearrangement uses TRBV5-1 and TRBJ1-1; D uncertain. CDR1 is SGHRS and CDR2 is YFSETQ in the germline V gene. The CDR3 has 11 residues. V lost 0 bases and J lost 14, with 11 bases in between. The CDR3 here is CASSLDGGSFF. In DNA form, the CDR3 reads TGCGCCAGCAGCTTGGATGGAGGGTCCTTCTTT.

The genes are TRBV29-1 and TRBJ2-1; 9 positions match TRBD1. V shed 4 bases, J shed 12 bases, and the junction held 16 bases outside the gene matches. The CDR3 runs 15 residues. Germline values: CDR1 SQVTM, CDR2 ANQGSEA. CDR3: CSVGRGQGQRGAQFF. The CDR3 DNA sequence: TGCAGCGTTGGCCGGGGACAGGGCCAAAGAGGGGCGCAGTTCTTC.

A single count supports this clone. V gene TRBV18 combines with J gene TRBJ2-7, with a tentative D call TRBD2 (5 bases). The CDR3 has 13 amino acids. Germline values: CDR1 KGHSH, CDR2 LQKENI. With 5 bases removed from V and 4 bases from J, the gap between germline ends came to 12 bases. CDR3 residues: CASSEGDQYEQYF. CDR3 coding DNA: TGTGCCAGCTCAGAGGGAGACCAGTACGAGCAGTACTTC.

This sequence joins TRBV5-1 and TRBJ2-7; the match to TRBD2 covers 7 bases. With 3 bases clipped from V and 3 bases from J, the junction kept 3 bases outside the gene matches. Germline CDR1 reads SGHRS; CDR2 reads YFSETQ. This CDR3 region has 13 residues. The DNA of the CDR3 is TGCGCCAGCAGCTCCCCGGGGGGCTACGAGCAGTACTTC. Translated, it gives CASSSPGGYEQYF.

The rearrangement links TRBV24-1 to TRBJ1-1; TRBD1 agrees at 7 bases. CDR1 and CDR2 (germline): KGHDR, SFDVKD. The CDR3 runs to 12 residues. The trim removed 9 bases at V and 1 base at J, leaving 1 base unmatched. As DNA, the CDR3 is TGTGCCACCGAGGGGGCGAACACTGAAGCTTTCTTT. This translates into CATEGANTEAFF.

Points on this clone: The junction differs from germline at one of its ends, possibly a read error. For the CDR3, the DNA is TGTGCCAGCAGCTTATACAGTGAGCAGTTCTTC. Amino acids: CASSLYSEQFF. The chain joins TRBV11-3 to TRBJ2-1; no reliable D call. The germline V gene has CDR1 SGHNT and CDR2 YENEEA. The CDR3 is 11 amino acids.

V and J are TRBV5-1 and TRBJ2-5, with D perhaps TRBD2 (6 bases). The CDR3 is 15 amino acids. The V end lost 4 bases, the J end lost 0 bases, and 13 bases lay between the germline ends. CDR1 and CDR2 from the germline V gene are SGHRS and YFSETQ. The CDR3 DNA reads TGCGCCAGCAGCCCAACGGGGGTGTACCAAGAGACCCAGTACTTC. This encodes CASSPTGVYQETQYF.

In DNA form, the CDR3 reads TGTGCCAGCAGCCTCTCTAGGGCTAGCGGGAGGCGGGCCAAAAACATTCAGTACTTC. This translates into CASSLSRASGRRAKNIQYF. V usage is TRBV4-2 and J usage is TRBJ2-4; 11 nucleotides align to TRBD2. This CDR3 region has 19 residues. The germline CDR1 and CDR2 sequences are LGHNA and YNFKEQ. The J segment lost 1 base and the V segment lost 4 bases, leaving 12 bases of the junction unmatched.

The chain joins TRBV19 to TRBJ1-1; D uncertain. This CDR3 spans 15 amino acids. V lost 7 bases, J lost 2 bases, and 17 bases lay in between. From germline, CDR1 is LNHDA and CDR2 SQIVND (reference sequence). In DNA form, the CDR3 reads TGTGCCAGTACCTTCTCAGACACGAGAAACACTGAAGCTTTCTTT. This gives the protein CASTFSDTRNTEAFF.